This T cell receptor (beta chain) originates from a study of beta chain features in type 1 diabetes. Study-level results: When Type 1 diabetes patients were examined, their TCRB CDR3s proved moderately but significantly shorter in all four CD4+ subsets.

The isolated RNA, all of it, was reverse transcribed, so expressed TCRB transcripts were what got sequenced. The protocol was immunoSEQ multiplex PCR, while the TCRdb copy is restricted to in-frame clones and leaves out a portion. The sample gives around 41,000 clones, roughly 70% of which show up once; about 1.6% is in the top ten. The CDR3 covers 13 residues. Deletions cut 10 bases from V and 2 bases from J, with 12 bases between. CDR1 is MNHNY and CDR2 is SVGAGI in the germline V gene (reference sequence). Notes on this clone: Its antigen is not known.

Sorting gave populations that all exceeded 95% purity. Source material: Tregs from blood. The V gene is TRBV6-6, the J gene TRBJ1-5; a weak D match, TRBD1 (5 bases). This receptor was obtained from a man aged 25-45 years with type 1 diabetes. Some clones in this sample may be carry-over from other donors' samples. This CDR3 reads CATVWGGNQPQHF. The CDR3 bases are TGTGCCACCGTTTGGGGGGGCAATCAGCCCCAGCATTTT.